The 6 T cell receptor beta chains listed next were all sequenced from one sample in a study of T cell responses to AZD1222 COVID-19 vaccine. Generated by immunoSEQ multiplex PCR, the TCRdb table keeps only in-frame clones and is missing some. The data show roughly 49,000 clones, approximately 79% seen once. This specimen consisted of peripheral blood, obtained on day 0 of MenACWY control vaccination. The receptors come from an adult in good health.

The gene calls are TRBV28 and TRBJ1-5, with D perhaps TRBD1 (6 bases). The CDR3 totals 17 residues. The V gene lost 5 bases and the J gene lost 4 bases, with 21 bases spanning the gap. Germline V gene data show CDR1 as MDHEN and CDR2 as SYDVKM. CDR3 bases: TGTGCCAGCAGTCCTCTGGGCAGGGGTAACGCGAATCAGCCCCAGCATTTT. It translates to CASSPLGRGNANQPQHF.

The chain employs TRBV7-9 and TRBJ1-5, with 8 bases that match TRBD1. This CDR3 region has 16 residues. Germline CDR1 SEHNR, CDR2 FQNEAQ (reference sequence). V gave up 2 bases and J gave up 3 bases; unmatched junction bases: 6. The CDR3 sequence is CASSLLGQGNNQPQHF. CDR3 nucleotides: TGTGCCAGCAGCTTACTAGGACAGGGAAACAATCAGCCCCAGCATTTT.

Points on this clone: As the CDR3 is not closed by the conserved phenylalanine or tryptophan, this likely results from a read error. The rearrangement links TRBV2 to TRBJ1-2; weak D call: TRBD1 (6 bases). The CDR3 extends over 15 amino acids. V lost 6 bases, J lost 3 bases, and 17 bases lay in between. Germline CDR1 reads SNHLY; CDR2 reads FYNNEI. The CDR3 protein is CASRRSGAPDYGYTS. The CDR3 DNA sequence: TGTGCCAGCAGGAGGTCGGGGGCGCCTGACTATGGCTACACCTCC.

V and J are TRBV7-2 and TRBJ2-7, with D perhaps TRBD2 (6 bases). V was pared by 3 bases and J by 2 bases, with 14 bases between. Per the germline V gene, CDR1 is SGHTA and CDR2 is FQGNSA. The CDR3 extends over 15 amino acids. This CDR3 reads CASSFDRGSAYEQYF. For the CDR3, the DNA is TGTGCCAGCAGCTTTGACCGGGGGAGTGCCTACGAGCAGTACTTC.

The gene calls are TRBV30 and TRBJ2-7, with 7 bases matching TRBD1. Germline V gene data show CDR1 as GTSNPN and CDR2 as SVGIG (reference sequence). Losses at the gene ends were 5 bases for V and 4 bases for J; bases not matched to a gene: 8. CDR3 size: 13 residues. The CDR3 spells CAWGDRVGYEQYF. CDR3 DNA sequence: TGTGCCTGGGGGGACAGAGTTGGGTACGAGCAGTACTTC.

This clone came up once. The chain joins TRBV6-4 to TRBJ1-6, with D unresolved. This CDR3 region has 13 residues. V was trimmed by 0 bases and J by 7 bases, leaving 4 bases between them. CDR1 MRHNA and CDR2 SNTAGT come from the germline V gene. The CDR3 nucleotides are TGTGCCAGCAGTGACTCCCAGAATTCACCCCTCCACTTT. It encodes CASSDSQNSPLHF.